The clone carrying this TCR beta chain has a count of ten or more. These data belong to a study of T-cell reconstitution after alpha-beta-depleted transplantation in children. Germline-derived CDR1 and CDR2 are SGHTA and FQGNSA. This CDR3 has 13 residues. V lost 5 bases to trimming and J lost 1 base; unmatched junction nucleotides: 2. Unique molecular identifiers tagged the TCRbeta library. TCRdb ran MiXCR on the PCR reads and lists one entry per CDR3 protein. Of some 200,000 distinct CDR3 sequences in the sample, around 7% are singletons; the top ten hold 3% to 3.5%. The starting material was PBMCs from the stem cell graft donor, obtained from the stem cell graft. The receptor was isolated from a human donor who donated a stem cell graft to a child with Wiskott-Aldrich syndrome. This rearrangement joins TRBV7-2 to TRBJ2-7; the match to TRBD1 covers 7 bases. The CDR3 DNA sequence: TGTGCCAGCAGCCGGGACAGATCCTACGAGCAGTACTTC. Its protein is CASSRDRSYEQYF.